Listed below are T cell receptor beta chains from one sample, sequenced in a study of shared clonotypes between healthy human individuals. Some clones are missing from TCRdb's copy, which holds only in-frame ones; the method was immunoSEQ multiplex PCR. Among hundreds of thousands of clones listed, roughly 95% were seen once. The sequenced material came from naive CD4+ T cells sorted from blood. These receptors came from a woman between 25 and 40 years old in good health. The CDR3 runs from the conserved cysteine through the conserved F or W. A D gene is named only where the DNA matches it firmly. A clone size is listed for some rows: how often the clone was seen (once, few, many), or a class if it is expanded.

D gene	V gene	J gene	clone size	CDR3 DNA	CDR3 protein
.	TRBV2	TRBJ1-2	.	TGTGCCAGCAAGGATGGCGTGACCTACGGCTACACCTTC	CASKDGVTYGYTF
TRBD2	TRBV30	TRBJ2-1	once	TGTGCCTGGAGTGCCCAGACTAGCGGGAGGGCCAATGAGCAGTTCTTC	CAWSAQTSGRANEQFF
.	TRBV6-5	TRBJ2-2	.	TGTGCCAGCAGCCTGAACAGCGGGACCGGGGAGCTGTTTTTT	CASSLNSGTGELFF
TRBD1	TRBV28	TRBJ1-1	.	TGTGCCAGCAGCCCCCGACAGGGGAAACTGAACACTGAAGCTTTCTTT	CASSPRQGKLNTEAFF
TRBD1	TRBV13	TRBJ1-3	.	TGTGCCAGCAGCTCCCGTCCGACAGGGGTTCTCGTCGGTGGAAACACCATATATTTT	CASSSRPTGVLVGGNTIYF
TRBD1	TRBV6-1	TRBJ2-7	once	TGTGCCAGCATTTCAACCGGGACAGCATCCTACGAGCAGTACTTC	CASISTGTASYEQYF
TRBD1	TRBV5-1	TRBJ1-6	.	TGCGCCAGCAGCTTGAGCGACAGGGCGAGCTCCTATAATTCACCCCTCCACTTT	CASSLSDRASSYNSPLHF
TRBD2	TRBV7-9	TRBJ2-3	.	TGTGCCAGCAGCTTAGTAACTAGCGGAGGCCGAAGCACAGATACGCAGTATTTT	CASSLVTSGGRSTDTQYF
.	TRBV2	TRBJ1-1	.	TGTGCCAGCAGTGCAATCGCGAACACTGAAGCTTTCTTT	CASSAIANTEAFF
TRBD1	TRBV19	TRBJ1-1	.	TGTGCCAGTAGTAAAGCCCAGGGGGATGTACTGTTATGGGCTTTCTTT	CASSKAQGDVLLWAFF
TRBD1	TRBV9	TRBJ2-3	.	TGTGCCAGCAGCGTAGTTTCGGGGGGACAGGGGCCAGATACGCAGTATTTT	CASSVVSGGQGPDTQYF
TRBD1	TRBV11-3	TRBJ2-3	.	TGTGCCAGCAGCTTAGGCGACAGGGCCATAGATACGCAGTATTTT	CASSLGDRAIDTQYF
.	TRBV27	TRBJ1-5	.	TGTGCCAGCAGTCCCTTCGCGGGGGACGGCGCCCAGCCCCAGCATTTT	CASSPFAGDGAQPQHF
TRBD1	TRBV14	TRBJ1-2	.	TGTGCCAGCAGCCTTAACACAGGGGGCGTCTATGGCTACACCTTC	CASSLNTGGVYGYTF
.	TRBV6-5	TRBJ1-1	.	.	CASSSSFGGKGTEAFF
.	TRBV18	TRBJ2-4	.	TGTGCCAGCTCACTGACGCCGAACCCTCTAGCCAAAAACATTCAGTACTTC	CASSLTPNPLAKNIQYF
.	TRBV28	TRBJ2-6	once	TGTGCCAGCAGTGGACTCCAGGGATCCGGGGCCAACGTCCTGACTTTC	CASSGLQGSGANVLTF
.	TRBV7-2	TRBJ1-1	few	TGTGCCAGCAGCTTAATCGGGAACACTGAAGCTTTCTTT	CASSLIGNTEAFF
TRBD1	TRBV5-4	TRBJ1-6	once	TGTGCCAGCAGCGCCGGACAGGCCCCCAATTCACCCCTCCACTTT	CASSAGQAPNSPLHF
TRBD1	TRBV15	TRBJ1-1	once	TGTGCCACCAGCAGAGATATCCGGGACAGTCATAATGAAGCTTTCTTT	CATSRDIRDSHNEAFF
TRBD2	TRBV10-3	TRBJ2-1	.	TGTGCCATCAGTGGCTCCGGGACTAGCGCTTCGGAGCAGTTCTTC	CAISGSGTSASEQFF
.	TRBV5-1	TRBJ2-1	.	TGCGCCAGCAGCAGAGAGACAGAGCAGTTCTTC	CASSRETEQFF